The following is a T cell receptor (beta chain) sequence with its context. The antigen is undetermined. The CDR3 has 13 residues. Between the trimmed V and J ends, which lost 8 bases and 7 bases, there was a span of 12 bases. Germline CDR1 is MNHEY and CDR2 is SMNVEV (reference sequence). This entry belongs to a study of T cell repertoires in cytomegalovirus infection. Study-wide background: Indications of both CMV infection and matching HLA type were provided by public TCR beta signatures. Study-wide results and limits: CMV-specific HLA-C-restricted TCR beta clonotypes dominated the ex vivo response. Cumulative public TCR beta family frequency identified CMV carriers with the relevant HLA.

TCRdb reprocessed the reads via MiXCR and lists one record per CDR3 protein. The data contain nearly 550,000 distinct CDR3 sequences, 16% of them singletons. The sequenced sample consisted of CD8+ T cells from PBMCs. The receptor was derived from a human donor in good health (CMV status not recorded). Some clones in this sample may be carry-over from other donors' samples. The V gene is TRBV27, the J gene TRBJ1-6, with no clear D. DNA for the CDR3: TGTGCCAGCCGTGGAGCATGGAATTCACCCCTCCACTTT. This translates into CASRGAWNSPLHF.